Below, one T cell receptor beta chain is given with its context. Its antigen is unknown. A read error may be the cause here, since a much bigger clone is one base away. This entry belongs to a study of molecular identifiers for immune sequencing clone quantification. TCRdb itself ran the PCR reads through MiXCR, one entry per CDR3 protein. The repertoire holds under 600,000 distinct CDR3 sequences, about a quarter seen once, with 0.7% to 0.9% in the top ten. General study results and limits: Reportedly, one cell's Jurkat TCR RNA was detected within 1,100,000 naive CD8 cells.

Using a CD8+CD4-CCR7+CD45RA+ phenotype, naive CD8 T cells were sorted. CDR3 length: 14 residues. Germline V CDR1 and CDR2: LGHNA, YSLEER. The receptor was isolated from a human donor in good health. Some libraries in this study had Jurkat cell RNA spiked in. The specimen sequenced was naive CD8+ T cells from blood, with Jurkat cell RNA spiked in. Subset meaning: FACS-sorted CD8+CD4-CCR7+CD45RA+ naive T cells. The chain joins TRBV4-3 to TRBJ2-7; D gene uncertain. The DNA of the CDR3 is TGCGCCAGCAGCCAAGACCAGTCAGGCACCGAGCGGTACTTC. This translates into CASSQDQSGTERYF.